The rows below give T cell receptor beta chains drawn from one sample of a study of blood T cell repertoires in COVID-19. The method was immunoSEQ multiplex PCR; TCRdb's version includes in-frame clones alone and lacks a portion of them. Found here are about 150,000 clones, 80% of them singletons; the top ten hold roughly 4.7%. The specimen sequenced was peripheral blood. Source of these receptors: a woman between 50 and 59 years old with acute or convalescent COVID-19. Both conserved end residues are part of each CDR3. The order of the fields is clone size, D gene, V gene, J gene, CDR3 DNA, CDR3 protein. A D gene is named only where the DNA matches it firmly. Clone size is given for some rows only: seen once, a few or many times, or a class if the clone is expanded.

>.|.|TRBV6-6|TRBJ1-4
TGTGCCAGCAGTCCGGGTTCCGCGGGGGAAAAACTGTTTTTT
CASSPGSAGEKLFF
>.|.|TRBV5-4|TRBJ2-3
TGTGCCAGCGCTGCGGTCGGGGTAGATACGCAGTATTTT
CASAAVGVDTQYF
>.|TRBD1|TRBV5-1|TRBJ1-3
TGCGCCAGCAGCCCCCAGGGACAGAGCTCTGGAAACACCATATATTTT
CASSPQGQSSGNTIYF
>.|.|TRBV9|TRBJ1-1
TGTGCCAGCAGCGTAGAAAGCCTAACCACTGAAGCTTTCTTT
CASSVESLTTEAFF
>.|.|TRBV7-2|TRBJ1-3
TGTGCCAGCAGCTTACTGGGACAACGTGGAAACACCATATATTTT
CASSLLGQRGNTIYF
>.|TRBD1|TRBV2|TRBJ2-2
TGTGCCAGTGGGACCGGGACAGGGAGCACCGGGGAGCTGTTTTTT
CASGTGTGSTGELFF
>.|.|TRBV28|TRBJ1-2
TGTGCCAGCAGCCCACCAATGGGGGACACCAACTATGGCTACACCTTC
CASSPPMGDTNYGYTF
>.|.|TRBV10-2|TRBJ1-6
TGCGCCAGCAGTGCGTCGCAGGGTTATAATTCACCCCTCCACTTT
CASSASQGYNSPLHF
>.|TRBD2|TRBV5-1|TRBJ2-1
TGCGCCAGCGGCGTAGCGGGTACCCTTGACAATGAGCAGTTCTTC
CASGVAGTLDNEQFF
>.|TRBD1|TRBV6-2/TRBV6-3|TRBJ2-3
TGTGCCAGCAGTTACGGACAGGGGGCAACAGATACGCAGTATTTT
CASSYGQGATDTQYF
>.|.|TRBV2|TRBJ1-5
TGTGCCAGCTTACCAGTGAAGTTTAGCAATCAGCCCCAGCATTTT
CASLPVKFSNQPQHF
>once|.|TRBV27|TRBJ2-1
TGTGCCAGCAGTTTAGGGGCACTCTCCTACAATGAGCAGTTCTTC
CASSLGALSYNEQFF
>.|TRBD2|TRBV5-6|TRBJ2-5
TGTGCCAGCAGCTTCGGCGGGGGGGCCGGTGAGACCCAGTACTTC
CASSFGGGAGETQYF
>.|TRBD2|TRBV4-2|TRBJ2-5
TGTGCCAGCAGCCCCCCCCCTAGCGGACGTGGGGGGGAGACCCAGTACTTC
CASSPPPSGRGGETQYF
>once|.|TRBV19|TRBJ1-2
TGTGCCAGTTCCGGAGTTATAAGTGGGGGCTACACCTTC
CASSGVISGGYTF